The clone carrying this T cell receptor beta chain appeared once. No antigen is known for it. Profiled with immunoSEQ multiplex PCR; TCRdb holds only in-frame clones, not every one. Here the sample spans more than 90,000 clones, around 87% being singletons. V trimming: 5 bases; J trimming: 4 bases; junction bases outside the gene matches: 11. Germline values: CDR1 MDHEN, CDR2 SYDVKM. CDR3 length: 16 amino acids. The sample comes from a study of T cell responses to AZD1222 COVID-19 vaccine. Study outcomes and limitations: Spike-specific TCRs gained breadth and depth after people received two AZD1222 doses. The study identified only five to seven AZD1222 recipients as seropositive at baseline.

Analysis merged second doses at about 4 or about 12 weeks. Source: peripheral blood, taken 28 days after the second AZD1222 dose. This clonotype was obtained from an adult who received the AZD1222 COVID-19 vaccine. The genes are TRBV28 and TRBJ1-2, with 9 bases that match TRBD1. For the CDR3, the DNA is TGTGCCAGCAGTCCCACAGGGGGCAGGGAAGGCTATGGCTACACCTTC. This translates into CASSPTGGREGYGYTF.